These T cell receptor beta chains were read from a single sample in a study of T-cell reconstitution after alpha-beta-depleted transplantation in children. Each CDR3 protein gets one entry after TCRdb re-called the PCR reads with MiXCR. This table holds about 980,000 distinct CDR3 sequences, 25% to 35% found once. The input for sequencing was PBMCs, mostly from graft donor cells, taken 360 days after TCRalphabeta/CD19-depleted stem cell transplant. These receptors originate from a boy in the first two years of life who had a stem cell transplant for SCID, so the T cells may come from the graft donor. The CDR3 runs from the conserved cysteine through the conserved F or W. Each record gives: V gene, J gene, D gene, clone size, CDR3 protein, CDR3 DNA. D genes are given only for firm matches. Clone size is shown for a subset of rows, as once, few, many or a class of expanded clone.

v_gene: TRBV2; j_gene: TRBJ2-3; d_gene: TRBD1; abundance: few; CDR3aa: CARDQRQGTDTQYF; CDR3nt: TGTGCCAGGGACCAGAGACAGGGGACAGATACGCAGTATTTT
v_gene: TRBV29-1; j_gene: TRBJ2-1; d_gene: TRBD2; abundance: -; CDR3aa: CSVDLWASGRDPKIYNEQFF; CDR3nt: TGCAGCGTTGATCTTTGGGCTAGCGGAAGAGATCCCAAAATCTACAATGAGCAGTTCTTC
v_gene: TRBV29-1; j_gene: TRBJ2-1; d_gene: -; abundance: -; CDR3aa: CSVVGTNEQFF; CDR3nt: TGCAGCGTTGTAGGGACGAATGAGCAGTTCTTC
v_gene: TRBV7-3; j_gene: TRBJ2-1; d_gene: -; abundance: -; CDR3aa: CASSLTSRSFNEQFF; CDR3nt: TGTGCCAGCAGCTTAACTTCTCGATCCTTCAATGAGCAGTTCTTC
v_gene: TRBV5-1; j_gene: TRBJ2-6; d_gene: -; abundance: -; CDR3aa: CASSLEAGANVLTF; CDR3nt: TGTGCCAGCAGCTTAGAAGCAGGGGCCAACGTCCTGACTTTC
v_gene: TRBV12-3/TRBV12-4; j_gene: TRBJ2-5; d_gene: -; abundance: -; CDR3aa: CASPRGGAPRETQYF; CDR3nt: TGTGCCAGCCCTCGTGGGGGGGCCCCCAGGGAGACCCAGTACTTC
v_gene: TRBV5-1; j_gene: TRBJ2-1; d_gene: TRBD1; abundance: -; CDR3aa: CASSPGQRAYNEQFF; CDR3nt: TGCGCCAGCAGCCCGGGACAGCGCGCCTACAATGAGCAGTTCTTC
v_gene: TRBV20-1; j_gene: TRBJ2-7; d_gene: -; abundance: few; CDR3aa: CSASVPGIRKYEQYF; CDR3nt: TGCAGTGCTAGTGTACCGGGTATAAGGAAGTACGAGCAGTACTTC
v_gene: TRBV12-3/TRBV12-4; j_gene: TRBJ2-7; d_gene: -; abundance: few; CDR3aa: CASSRGRPSYEQYF; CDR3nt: TGTGCCAGCTCCCGCGGTCGCCCTTCCTACGAGCAGTACTTC
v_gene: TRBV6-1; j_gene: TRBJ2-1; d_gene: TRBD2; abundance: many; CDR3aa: CASSPSGGVYNEQFF; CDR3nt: TGTGCCAGCAGCCCTAGCGGGGGGGTCTACAATGAGCAGTTCTTC
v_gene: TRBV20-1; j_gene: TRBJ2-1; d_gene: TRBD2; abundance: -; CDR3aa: CSATSGGVQSEQFF; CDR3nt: TGCAGTGCGACTAGCGGGGGGGTACAGAGTGAGCAGTTCTTC
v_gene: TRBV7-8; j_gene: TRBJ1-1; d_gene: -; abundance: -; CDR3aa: CASSPQRGWANTEAFF; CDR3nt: TGTGCCAGCAGCCCTCAACGAGGGTGGGCGAACACTGAAGCTTTCTTT
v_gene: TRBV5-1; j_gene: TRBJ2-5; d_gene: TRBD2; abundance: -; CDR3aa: CASKPSSGGVQETQYF; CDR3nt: TGCGCCAGCAAACCCAGTAGCGGGGGAGTCCAAGAGACCCAGTACTTC
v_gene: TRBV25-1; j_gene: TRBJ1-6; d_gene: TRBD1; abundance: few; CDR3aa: CASTTGKPNSPLHF; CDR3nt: TGTGCCAGCACGACAGGGAAACCGAATTCACCCCTCCACTTT
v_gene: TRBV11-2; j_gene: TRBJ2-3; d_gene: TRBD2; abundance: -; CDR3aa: CASSSPRAAGGFTDTQYF; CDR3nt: TGTGCCAGCAGCTCCCCCCGGGCGGCGGGGGGGTTCACAGATACGCAGTATTTT
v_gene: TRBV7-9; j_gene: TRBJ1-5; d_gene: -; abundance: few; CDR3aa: CAKREFNQPQHF; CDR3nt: TGTGCCAAACGGGAGTTCAATCAGCCCCAGCATTTT
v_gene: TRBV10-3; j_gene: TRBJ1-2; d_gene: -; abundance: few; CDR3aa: CAISESTGPSGYTF; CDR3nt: TGTGCCATCAGTGAGTCGACGGGGCCATCTGGCTACACCTTC
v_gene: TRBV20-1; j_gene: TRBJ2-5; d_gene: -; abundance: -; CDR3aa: CSGAGAETQYF; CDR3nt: TGCAGTGGGGCAGGAGCTGAGACCCAGTACTTC
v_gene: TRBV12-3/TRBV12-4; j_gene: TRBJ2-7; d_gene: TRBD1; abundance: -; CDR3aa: CASSYPTGDRYEQYF; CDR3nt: TGTGCCAGCAGTTATCCGACAGGGGACCGATACGAGCAGTACTTC
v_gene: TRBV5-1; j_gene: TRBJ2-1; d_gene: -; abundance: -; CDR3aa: CASSLAGWGSYNEQFF; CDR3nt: TGCGCCAGCAGCTTGGCGGGGTGGGGTTCCTACAATGAGCAGTTCTTC
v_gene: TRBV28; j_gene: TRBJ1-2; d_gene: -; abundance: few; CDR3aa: CASIVGREPANYGYTF; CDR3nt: TGTGCCAGCATCGTAGGGAGGGAACCCGCCAACTATGGCTACACCTTC
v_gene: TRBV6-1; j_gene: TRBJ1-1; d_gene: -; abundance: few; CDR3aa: CASSAQWRVNTEAFF; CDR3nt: TGTGCCAGCAGTGCTCAATGGAGGGTGAACACTGAAGCTTTCTTT
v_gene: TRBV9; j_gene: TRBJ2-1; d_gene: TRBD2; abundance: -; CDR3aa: CASSVGGGSEQFF; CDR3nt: TGTGCCAGCAGCGTAGGGGGAGGGTCTGAGCAGTTCTTC